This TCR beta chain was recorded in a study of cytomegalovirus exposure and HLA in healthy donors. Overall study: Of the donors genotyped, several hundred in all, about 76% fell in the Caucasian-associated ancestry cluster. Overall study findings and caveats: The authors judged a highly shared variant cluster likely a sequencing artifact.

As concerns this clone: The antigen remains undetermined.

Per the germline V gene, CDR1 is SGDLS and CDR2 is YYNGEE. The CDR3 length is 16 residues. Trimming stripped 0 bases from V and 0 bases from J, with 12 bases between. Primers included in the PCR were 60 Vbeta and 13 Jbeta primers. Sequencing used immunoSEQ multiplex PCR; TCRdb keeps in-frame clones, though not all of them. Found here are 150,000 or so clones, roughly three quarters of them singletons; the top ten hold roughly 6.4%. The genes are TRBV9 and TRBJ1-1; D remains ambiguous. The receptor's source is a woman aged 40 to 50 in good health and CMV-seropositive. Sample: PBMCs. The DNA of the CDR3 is TGTGCCAGCAGCGTAGACGGGGTCGGGTTGAACACTGAAGCTTTCTTT. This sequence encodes CASSVDGVGLNTEAFF.